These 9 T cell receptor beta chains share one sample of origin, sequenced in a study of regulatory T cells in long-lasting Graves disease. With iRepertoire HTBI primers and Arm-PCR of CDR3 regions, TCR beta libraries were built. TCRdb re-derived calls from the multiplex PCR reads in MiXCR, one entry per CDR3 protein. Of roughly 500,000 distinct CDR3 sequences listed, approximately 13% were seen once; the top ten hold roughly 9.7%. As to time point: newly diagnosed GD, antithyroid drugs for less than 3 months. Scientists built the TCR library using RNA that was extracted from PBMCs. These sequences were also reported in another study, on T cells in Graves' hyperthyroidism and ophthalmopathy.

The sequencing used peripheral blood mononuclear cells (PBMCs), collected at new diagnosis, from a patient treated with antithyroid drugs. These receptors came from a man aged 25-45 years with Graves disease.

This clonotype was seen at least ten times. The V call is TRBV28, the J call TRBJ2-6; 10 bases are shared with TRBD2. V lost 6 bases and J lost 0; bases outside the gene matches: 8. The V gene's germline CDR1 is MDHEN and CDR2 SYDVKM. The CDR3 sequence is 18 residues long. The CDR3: CASSFPLAGTSGANVLTF. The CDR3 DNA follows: TGTGCCAGCAGCTTCCCACTAGCGGGAACCTCTGGGGCCAACGTCCTGACTTTC.

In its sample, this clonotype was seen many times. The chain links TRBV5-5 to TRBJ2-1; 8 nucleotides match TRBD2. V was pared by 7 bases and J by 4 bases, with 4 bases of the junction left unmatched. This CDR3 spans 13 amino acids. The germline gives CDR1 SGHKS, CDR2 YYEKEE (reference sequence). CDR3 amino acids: CASRQREYNEQFF. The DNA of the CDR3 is TGTGCCAGCCGGCAGCGGGAGTACAATGAGCAGTTCTTC.

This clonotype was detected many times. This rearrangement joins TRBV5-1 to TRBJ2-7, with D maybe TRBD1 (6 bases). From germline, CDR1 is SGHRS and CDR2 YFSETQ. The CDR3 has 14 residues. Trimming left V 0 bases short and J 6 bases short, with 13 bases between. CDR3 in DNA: TGCGCCAGCAGCTTGGACAGGGTGGGGCTCGAGCAGTACTTC. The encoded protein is CASSLDRVGLEQYF. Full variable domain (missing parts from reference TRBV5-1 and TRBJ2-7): KAGVTQTPRYLIKTRGQQVTLSCSPISGHRSVSWYQQTPGQGLQFLFEYFSETQRNKGNFPGRFSGRQFSNSRSEMNVSTLELGDSALYLCASSLDRVGLEQYFGPGTRLTVT.

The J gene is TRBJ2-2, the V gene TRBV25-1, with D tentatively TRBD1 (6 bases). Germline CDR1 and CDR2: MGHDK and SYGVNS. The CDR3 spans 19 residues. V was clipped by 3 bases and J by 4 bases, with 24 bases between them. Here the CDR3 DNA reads TGTGCCAGCAGTGAGCAGGGGCAAGGAATTGAATGGTCCACCGGGGAGCTGTTTTTT. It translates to CASSEQGQGIEWSTGELFF.

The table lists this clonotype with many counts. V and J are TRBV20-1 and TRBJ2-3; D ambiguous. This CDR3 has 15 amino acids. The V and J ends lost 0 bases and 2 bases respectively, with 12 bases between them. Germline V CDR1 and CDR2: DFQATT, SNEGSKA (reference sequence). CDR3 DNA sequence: TGCAGTGCTAGAGATGGTGGGCTGCCCACAGATACGCAGTATTTT. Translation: CSARDGGLPTDTQYF.

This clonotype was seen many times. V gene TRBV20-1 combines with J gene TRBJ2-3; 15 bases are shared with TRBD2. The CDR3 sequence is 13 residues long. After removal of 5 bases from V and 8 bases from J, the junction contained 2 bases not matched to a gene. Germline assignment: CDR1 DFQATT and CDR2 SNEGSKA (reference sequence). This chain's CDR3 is CSARTSGRVTQYF. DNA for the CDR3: TGCAGTGCTCGGACTAGCGGGAGGGTTACGCAGTATTTT.

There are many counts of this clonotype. The CDR3 DNA is TGTGCCAGCAGTCTTGGATGGACAGGGGCTAACTATGGCTACACCTTC. Amino acids: CASSLGWTGANYGYTF. This chain links TRBV3-1 with TRBJ1-2; 9 bases agree with TRBD1. The germline V gene encodes CDR1 LGHDT and CDR2 YNNKEL (reference sequence). Trimming at V came to 6 bases and at J to 0 bases, leaving 8 bases not matched to a gene. This CDR3 comprises 16 residues.

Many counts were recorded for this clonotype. CDR3 protein: CASSLATSGYNEQFF. The CDR3 region has the DNA TGTGCCAGCAGTTTAGCGACTAGCGGTTACAATGAGCAGTTCTTC. V usage is TRBV12-3 or TRBV12-4 and J usage is TRBJ2-1, with 9 bases lining up with TRBD2. J gave up 4 bases and V 0 bases, and 1 base lay outside the gene matches. The CDR3 runs 15 residues.

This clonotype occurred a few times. CDR3 in amino acids: CASSMTGGETGELFF. DNA of the CDR3: TGCGCCAGCAGTATGACAGGGGGCGAAACCGGGGAGCTGTTTTTT. The J gene is TRBJ2-2, the V gene TRBV10-1; 10 bases are shared with TRBD1. The V segment lost 5 bases and the J segment 5 bases; nucleotides outside the gene matches: 5. Germline V CDR1 and CDR2: WNHNN, SYGVQD (reference sequence). The CDR3 totals 15 residues.